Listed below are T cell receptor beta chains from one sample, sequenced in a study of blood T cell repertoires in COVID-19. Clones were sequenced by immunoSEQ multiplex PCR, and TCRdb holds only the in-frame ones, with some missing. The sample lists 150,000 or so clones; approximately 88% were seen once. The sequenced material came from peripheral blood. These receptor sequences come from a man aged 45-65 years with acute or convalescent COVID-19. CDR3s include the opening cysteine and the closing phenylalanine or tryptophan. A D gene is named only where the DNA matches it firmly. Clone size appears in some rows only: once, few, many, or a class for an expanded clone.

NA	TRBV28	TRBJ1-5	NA	TGTGCCAGCAGCTACAGAGGGTCCGACCTTCTTTATAGCAATCAGCCCCAGCATTTT	CASSYRGSDLLYSNQPQHF
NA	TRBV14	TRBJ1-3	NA	TGTGCCAGCAGCCGGGGCGTAGCCGCGGACACCATATATTTT	CASSRGVAADTIYF
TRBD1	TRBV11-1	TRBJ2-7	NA	TGTGCCAGCAGCTCCTACTCCGACAGGGCCCACGAGCAGTACTTC	CASSSYSDRAHEQYF
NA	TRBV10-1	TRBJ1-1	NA	TGCGCCAGCAGTCCCGGGGGCACTGAAGCTTTCTTT	CASSPGGTEAFF
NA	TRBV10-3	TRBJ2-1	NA	TGTGCCATCAAACCACAGAGTACCGATGAGCAGTTCTTC	CAIKPQSTDEQFF
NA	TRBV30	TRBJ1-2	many	TGTGCCTGGACCCGAGAAATAGGGGTCGGCGGCTACACCTTC	CAWTREIGVGGYTF
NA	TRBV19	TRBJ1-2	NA	TGTGCCAGTAGTATAGGTCACGGGGTTTTCGGCTACACCTTC	CASSIGHGVFGYTF
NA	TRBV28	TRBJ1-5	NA	TGTGCCAGCAGAGGTCCTACAGGGTGGAATCAGCCCCAGCATTTT	CASRGPTGWNQPQHF
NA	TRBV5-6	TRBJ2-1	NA	TGTGCCAGCAGCTTCGGGATACAAAACCCCAATGAGCAGTTCTTC	CASSFGIQNPNEQFF
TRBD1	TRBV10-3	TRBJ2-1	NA	TGTGCCATCAGTGAGAGGGACAGCTCCGAGGGCAATGAGCAGTTCTTC	CAISERDSSEGNEQFF
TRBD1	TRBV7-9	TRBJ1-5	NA	TGTGCCAGCAGCGGACAGGGGGCAGCGGGAAGGCCCCAGCATTTT	CASSGQGAAGRPQHF
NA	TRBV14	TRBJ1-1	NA	TGTGCCAGCAGCCCCTACACTGAAGCTTTCTTT	CASSPYTEAFF
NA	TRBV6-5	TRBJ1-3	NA	TGTGCCAGCACAGTCTCAGCTGGAAACACCATATATTTT	CASTVSAGNTIYF
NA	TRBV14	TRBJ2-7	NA	TGTGCCAGCAGCCAAGCGTTGTCAGTGAACGCGGGCGAGCAGTACTTC	CASSQALSVNAGEQYF
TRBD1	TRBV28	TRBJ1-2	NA	TGTGCCAGCAACCTTTACTTTACAGGGGCTAACTATGGCTACACCTTC	CASNLYFTGANYGYTF
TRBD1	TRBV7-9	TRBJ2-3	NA	TGTGCCAGCAGCCCCGGGACAGCTGGAGATACGCAGTATTTT	CASSPGTAGDTQYF
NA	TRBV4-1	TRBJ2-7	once	TGCGCCAGCAGCCCAAGAGGAAGAGATAACGAGCAGTACTTC	CASSPRGRDNEQYF
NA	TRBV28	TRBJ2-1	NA	TGTGCCAGCAGTATTATCCATGAGCAGTTCTTC	CASSIIHEQFF
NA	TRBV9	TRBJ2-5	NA	TGTGCCAGCAGCGTGTCCCAACAAGAGACCCAGTACTTC	CASSVSQQETQYF
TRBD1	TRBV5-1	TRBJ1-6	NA	TGCGCCAGCACCACGACAGGGGGGACACCCCTCCACTTT	CASTTTGGTPLHF
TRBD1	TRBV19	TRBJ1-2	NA	TGTGCCAGTAGCTCCGACAGGGGAAATTGGTATGGCTACACCTTC	CASSSDRGNWYGYTF
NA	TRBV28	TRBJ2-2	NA	TGTGCCAGCAGCTCCCAAGGGGATACGGACACCGGGGAGCTGTTTTTT	CASSSQGDTDTGELFF
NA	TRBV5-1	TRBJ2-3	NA	TGCGCCAGCAGCAGGGGGACAGATACGCAGTATTTT	CASSRGTDTQYF
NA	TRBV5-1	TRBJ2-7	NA	TGCGCCAGCAGCTTAAGGGGGTCCAACTACGAGCAGTACTTC	CASSLRGSNYEQYF
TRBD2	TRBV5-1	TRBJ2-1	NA	TGCGCCAGCAGCTTGGGGACTAGCGGGTCCAATGAGCAGTTCTTC	CASSLGTSGSNEQFF
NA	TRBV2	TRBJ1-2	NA	TGTGCCACGGGGGGGACTAACTATGGCTACACCTTC	CATGGTNYGYTF
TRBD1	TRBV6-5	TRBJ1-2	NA	TGTGCCAGCAAAACAGGGGGCGCTCCTAACTATGGCTACACCTTC	CASKTGGAPNYGYTF